This entry concerns a single T cell receptor beta chain. This record comes from a study of CD8 T cells in Susac syndrome. The length of the CDR3 is 14 residues. The germline V and J ends were trimmed by 4 bases and 3 bases, with 12 bases remaining between them. The germline V gene encodes CDR1 SGHRS and CDR2 YFSETQ. Reverse transcription of about 0.45 to 1 ug RNA was performed with random hexamers. From the immunoSEQ multiplex PCR reads, TCRdb called clonotypes with MiXCR, one entry per CDR3 protein. Of approximately 120,000 distinct CDR3 sequences in the sample, 92% were seen once. Source material: CD8+ T cells from PBMCs. The sequence derives from a human donor in good health. V is TRBV5-1 and J is TRBJ2-3, with D possibly being TRBD2 (6 bases). As DNA, the CDR3 is TGCGCCAGCAGCCGGTGGAGGGTAACAGATACGCAGTATTTT. Protein product: CASSRWRVTDTQYF.